This T cell receptor (beta chain) is drawn from a study of blood T cell repertoires in COVID-19. Germline CDR1 MNHEY, CDR2 SMNVEV (reference sequence). With 0 bases removed from V and 3 bases from J, the gap between germline ends came to 9 bases. The CDR3 extends over 16 amino acids. As handled by the study authors: Estimation of nucleated cell counts relied on the amplification of reference gene primers. Assay used: immunoSEQ multiplex PCR; TCRdb lists only in-frame clones, some missing. D and trimming were read from the DNA, whereas the V and J calls and clone size are those reported in that table. The sample has 150,000 to 200,000 clones; approximately 87% are singletons.

This sequence originates from a young man with active or convalescent COVID-19. Material: peripheral blood. The genes are TRBV27 and TRBJ1-6; D ambiguous. The CDR3 reads CASSLSIQVYNSPLHF. The CDR3 coding sequence is TGTGCCAGCAGTTTATCGATACAAGTCTATAATTCACCCCTCCACTTT.